These 13 T cell receptor beta chains were sequenced from one sample in a study of CD8 T cells in ankylosing spondylitis. TCRdb redid the calling of the 5' RACE reads with MiXCR, one entry per CDR3 protein. The sample lists 250,000 or so distinct CDR3 sequences, 15% to 20% occurring once. Sequenced sample: blood, either unsorted or a sorted T cell fraction (not recorded which). Receptors originate from a male donor with ankylosing spondylitis or in good health (not recorded which).

This clonotype came up many times. The genes are TRBV29-1 and TRBJ2-1, with D maybe TRBD1 (6 bases). The germline gives CDR1 SQVTM, CDR2 ANQGSEA. This CDR3 is built from 13 residues. Trimming stripped 7 bases from V and 6 bases from J, with 16 bases between. The CDR3 coding sequence is TGCAGCGAAAAACAGGGAATGAGCAATGAGCAGTTCTTC. Translation gives CSEKQGMSNEQFF.

This clonotype was seen a few times. The J gene is TRBJ2-2, the V gene TRBV10-3; possibly TRBD2 for D (7 bases). Trimming removed 6 bases from V and 4 bases from J, with 18 bases in between. The CDR3 is made up of 16 amino acids. Germline CDR1 ENHRY, CDR2 SYGVKD. CDR3 sequence: CAISPSGGGGTGELFF. CDR3 coding DNA: TGTGCCATCAGCCCCTCGGGGGGCGGAGGCACCGGGGAGCTGTTTTTT.

This clonotype appeared many times. This chain uses TRBV7-9 with TRBJ1-4; D is perhaps TRBD1 (6 bases). Per germline, CDR1 SEHNR and CDR2 FQNEAQ (reference sequence). This CDR3 has 15 amino acids. V lost 5 bases to trimming and J lost 8 bases, with 18 bases between them. Here the CDR3 DNA reads TGTGCCAGCAGCCCAGAGTTGTGGCAGGGGGAAAAACTGTTTTTT. Residues: CASSPELWQGEKLFF.

This clonotype occurred a few times. CDR3 sequence (DNA): TGCAGCGTTGTACGGGGGATTGAGCAGTTCTTC. Translation gives CSVVRGIEQFF. The chain uses TRBV29-1 and TRBJ2-1, with a weak D call TRBD2 (6 bases). CDR1 is SQVTM and CDR2 is ANQGSEA in the germline V gene. CDR3 length: 11 amino acids. Trimming cost V 4 bases and J 9 bases, with 10 bases left between them.

This clonotype was detected only a few times. V usage is TRBV15 and J usage is TRBJ2-3; D not resolved. Per the germline V gene, CDR1 is LNHNV and CDR2 is YYDKDF (reference sequence). Trimming removed 0 bases from V and 0 bases from J, with 7 bases in between. The CDR3 contains 15 residues. CDR3 amino acids: CATSRDRLSTDTQYF. The CDR3 DNA reads TGTGCCACCAGCAGAGATCGGTTGAGCACAGATACGCAGTATTTT.

There are a few counts of this clonotype. This chain joins TRBV7-9 and TRBJ2-7, with 11 bases fitting TRBD2. The trim removed 4 bases at V and 6 bases at J, leaving 11 bases unmatched. This CDR3 spans 16 amino acids. CDR1 SEHNR and CDR2 FQNEAQ come from the germline V gene (reference sequence). CDR3 nucleotide sequence: TGTGCCAGCAGCTACCTAGCGGGAGGTCTGTTAGGCGAGCAGTACTTC. Its translation is CASSYLAGGLLGEQYF. Filled out from reference TRBV7-9 and TRBJ2-7, the complete variable domain reads DTGVSQNPRHKITKRGQNVTFRCDPISEHNRLYWYRQTLGQGPEFLTYFQNEAQLEKSRLLSDRFSAERPKGSFSTLEIQRTEQGDSAMYLCASSYLAGGLLGEQYFGPGTRLTVT.

The chain carries TRBV7-6 and TRBJ2-7; D is unresolved. Looked up from germline, CDR1 is SGHVS and CDR2 is FNYEAQ. V was pared by 5 bases and J by 2 bases, with 7 bases between. The CDR3 runs to 12 residues. This CDR3 reads CASSDQPYEQYF. In DNA, the CDR3 is TGTGCCAGCAGCGATCAACCCTACGAGCAGTACTTC.

There are many counts of this clonotype. This chain connects TRBV10-3 to TRBJ2-7, with D tentatively TRBD2 (5 bases). Deletions cut 10 bases from V and 7 bases from J, with 23 bases between. The CDR3 has 14 residues. The germline gives CDR1 ENHRY, CDR2 SYGVKD. As DNA, the CDR3 is TGTGCCACCGCTCCGGACTCGGGGTCTCGGGAGCAGTACTTC. Amino acids: CATAPDSGSREQYF.

This clonotype appeared many times. This rearrangement joins TRBV12-3 or TRBV12-4 to TRBJ2-1; no firm D call. The V and J ends lost 6 bases and 6 bases respectively, with 6 bases between them. This CDR3 spans 11 amino acids. CDR3 in amino acids: CASSFGNEQFF. CDR3 in DNA: TGTGCCAGCAGCTTTGGCAATGAGCAGTTCTTC.

This clonotype was recorded a few times. The chain employs TRBV4-2 and TRBJ2-3; 10 nucleotides line up with TRBD2. This CDR3 has 20 residues. With 4 bases clipped from V and 0 bases from J, the junction kept 16 bases outside the gene matches. The germline CDR1 and CDR2 sequences are LGHNA and YNFKEQ. CDR3 bases: TGTGCCAGCAGCCCACGTCAAGGGACTAGCGAACGTCCTAGCACAGATACGCAGTATTTT. This gives the protein CASSPRQGTSERPSTDTQYF.

The genes are TRBV7-2 and TRBJ2-3; possible D gene TRBD2, 5 bases. Germline lookup yields CDR1 SGHTA and CDR2 FQGNSA. The CDR3 length is 14 residues. Trimming removed 2 bases from V and 5 bases from J, with 11 bases in between. Here the CDR3 DNA reads TGTGCCAGCAGCTTAAACGCACGGGGAGATACGCAGTATTTT. This sequence encodes CASSLNARGDTQYF.

This clonotype was observed many times. The chain links TRBV7-2 to TRBJ2-7; D is possibly TRBD1 or TRBD2 (6 bases each). CDR1 and CDR2 (germline): SGHTA, FQGNSA. The germline V and J ends were trimmed by 2 bases and 6 bases, with 14 bases remaining between them. The CDR3 has 14 amino acids. The CDR3 sequence: CASSLSGGPIEQYF. CDR3 nucleotides: TGTGCCAGCAGCTTAAGTGGGGGGCCGATCGAGCAGTACTTC.

The CDR3 spells CASSSTGTTDTQYF. In nucleotides, the CDR3 is TGTGCCAGCAGCTCAACGGGTACCACAGATACGCAGTATTTT. The chain couples TRBV7-3 to TRBJ2-3; D unresolved. Per germline, CDR1 SGHTA and CDR2 FQGTGA. Trimming left V 4 bases short and J 2 bases short, with 10 bases between. The CDR3 consists of 14 residues.